This T cell receptor beta chain originates from a study of cytomegalovirus exposure and HLA in healthy donors. Profiling relied on immunoSEQ multiplex PCR, and the TCRdb table lists in-frame clones only, not all of them. The data show 50,000 to 70,000 clones, with roughly 95% seen just once and roughly 6% held by the top ten. For this clone: The antigen is undetermined.

Overall study results and limits: Rare TCR sequences dominated, though some public TCRs recurred in many donors. Confirmation in vitro established that three CMV-associated chains were specific for CMV antigens.

The origin of this receptor is a young woman in good health and CMV-seropositive. Sequenced input: PBMCs.

CDR3 in amino acids: CARSLDTSQFPYEQYF. In DNA, the CDR3 is TGTGCCAGAAGCTTGGATACTTCACAGTTCCCCTACGAGCAGTACTTC. This rearrangement joins TRBV5-3 to TRBJ2-7; D not certain. TRBV5-3 is recorded as an ORF, its role being uncertain. V lost 0 bases to trimming and J lost 2 bases, with 15 bases between them. The CDR3 sequence is 16 residues long.